This is a list of T cell receptor beta chains from one sample in a study of T cell responses to AZD1222 COVID-19 vaccine. This table comes from immunoSEQ multiplex PCR, and its TCRdb copy is limited to in-frame clones, with some not included. The data show tens of thousands of clones, approximately 90% seen once. The sample was peripheral blood, taken on day 0 of MenACWY control vaccination. The receptor set was obtained from an adult in good health. Each CDR3 is given with its conserved first and last residue. Fields, in order: J gene, clone size, V gene, D gene, CDR3 protein, CDR3 DNA. The D gene is left open where the match is weak. The size of a clone is reported for some rows only, either as once, few or many, or as a class for expanded clones.

J: TRBJ1-4
size: NA
V: TRBV6-5
D: NA
CDR3: CASSWTATNEKLFF
DNA: TGTGCCAGCAGTTGGACAGCTACTAATGAAAAACTGTTTTTT

J: TRBJ2-1
size: few
V: TRBV18
D: NA
CDR3: CASSPPRDNEQFF
DNA: TGTGCCAGCTCACCCCCGCGGGACAATGAGCAGTTCTTC

J: TRBJ1-2
size: NA
V: TRBV19
D: NA
CDR3: CASSPRDRYGYTF
DNA: TGTGCCAGTAGCCCCAGGGACCGTTATGGCTACACCTTC

J: TRBJ1-2
size: once
V: TRBV18
D: TRBD1
CDR3: CASSPGTGGKYGYTF
DNA: TGTGCCAGCTCACCAGGGACAGGGGGCAAGTATGGCTACACCTTC

J: TRBJ2-3
size: once
V: TRBV6-6
D: NA
CDR3: CASSPGVAGDTQYF
DNA: TGTGCCAGCAGCCCCGGGGTAGCAGGCGATACGCAGTATTTT

J: TRBJ2-7
size: NA
V: TRBV2
D: NA
CDR3: CASRVGAGTSYEQYF
DNA: TGTGCCAGCAGGGTTGGGGCAGGGACTTCCTACGAGCAGTACTTC

J: TRBJ2-3
size: NA
V: TRBV21-1
D: NA
CDR3: CEPSGGEPTRGCSDTQYF
DNA: TGTGAACCATCTGGGGGAGAACCGACTAGAGGTTGCTCAGATACGCAGTATTTT

J: TRBJ2-5
size: once
V: TRBV6-4
D: NA
CDR3: CASSVNGGTGETQYF
DNA: TGTGCCAGCAGTGTAAACGGGGGCACAGGGGAGACCCAGTACTTC

J: TRBJ2-3
size: NA
V: TRBV3-1/TRBV3-2
D: NA
CDR3: CASSQGPGTDTQYF
DNA: TGTGCCAGCAGCCAAGGGCCTGGCACAGATACGCAGTATTTT

J: TRBJ1-2
size: NA
V: TRBV3-1/TRBV3-2
D: NA
CDR3: CASSQDSGGWYGYTF
DNA: TGTGCCAGCAGCCAAGATTCGGGGGGATGGTATGGCTACACCTTC

J: TRBJ1-5
size: NA
V: TRBV19
D: NA
CDR3: CASSPRDTSNQPQHF
DNA: TGTGCCAGTAGTCCGAGGGACACAAGCAATCAGCCCCAGCATTTT

J: TRBJ1-3
size: NA
V: TRBV28
D: NA
CDR3: CASTMLSGNTIYF
DNA: TGTGCCAGCACCATGCTATCTGGAAACACCATATATTTT

J: TRBJ1-1
size: NA
V: TRBV18
D: NA
CDR3: CASSLDMVNTEAFF
DNA: TGTGCCAGCTCCCTGGACATGGTTAACACTGAAGCTTTCTTT

J: TRBJ2-3
size: NA
V: TRBV6-6
D: TRBD1
CDR3: CASTQTGMITDTQYF
DNA: TGTGCCAGCACCCAGACAGGGATGATCACAGATACGCAGTATTTT

J: TRBJ2-1
size: NA
V: TRBV7-6
D: NA
CDR3: CASSLGTGVSGYNEQFF
DNA: TGTGCCAGCAGCTTAGGGACCGGGGTGTCGGGTTACAATGAGCAGTTCTTC

J: TRBJ2-3
size: NA
V: TRBV5-1
D: TRBD1
CDR3: CASSTWGTGVADTQYF
DNA: TGCGCCAGCAGCACTTGGGGGACAGGGGTCGCAGATACGCAGTATTTT

J: TRBJ1-2
size: NA
V: TRBV28
D: NA
CDR3: CASSSPGVRDGYTF
DNA: TGTGCCAGCAGTTCTCCGGGAGTGAGGGATGGCTACACCTTC

J: TRBJ1-1
size: NA
V: TRBV6-1
D: NA
CDR3: CASSEAIREAFF
DNA: TGTGCCAGCAGTGAAGCCATTAGAGAAGCTTTCTTT

J: TRBJ1-3
size: NA
V: TRBV25-1
D: TRBD1
CDR3: CASSESGQASGNTIYF
DNA: TGTGCCAGCAGTGAATCGGGACAGGCCTCTGGAAACACCATATATTTT

J: TRBJ2-3
size: NA
V: TRBV7-6
D: NA
CDR3: CASSPGPMGEHSTDTQYF
DNA: TGTGCCAGCAGCCCGGGTCCAATGGGCGAACATAGCACAGATACGCAGTATTTT

J: TRBJ2-7
size: once
V: TRBV18
D: NA
CDR3: CASSPRSGSYEQYF
DNA: TGTGCCAGCTCACCGAGGAGTGGGAGTTACGAGCAGTACTTC

J: TRBJ1-1
size: NA
V: TRBV6-5
D: NA
CDR3: CASSYSFTGPKSEAFF
DNA: TGTGCCAGCAGTTACTCCTTCACAGGCCCGAAGTCTGAAGCTTTCTTT

J: TRBJ2-1
size: NA
V: TRBV19
D: TRBD1
CDR3: CASSTGQVPNEQFF
DNA: TGTGCCAGTAGTACGGGACAGGTGCCTAATGAGCAGTTCTTC

J: TRBJ2-3
size: NA
V: TRBV6-1
D: TRBD2
CDR3: CASSEVLASGTGDTQYF
DNA: TGTGCCAGCAGTGAAGTATTGGCTAGCGGGACTGGAGATACGCAGTATTTT

J: TRBJ1-2
size: NA
V: TRBV28
D: TRBD1
CDR3: CASSGPGQGWYGYTF
DNA: TGTGCCAGCAGTGGCCCCGGACAGGGTTGGTATGGCTACACCTTC

J: TRBJ2-2
size: NA
V: TRBV3-1/TRBV3-2
D: NA
CDR3: CASSQDRSIRAGELFF
DNA: TGTGCCAGCAGCCAAGATCGGAGTATACGCGCCGGGGAGCTGTTTTTT

J: TRBJ2-4
size: NA
V: TRBV7-8
D: TRBD1
CDR3: CASSLQGAQDIQYF
DNA: TGTGCCAGCAGTCTGCAGGGGGCGCAGGACATTCAGTACTTC

J: TRBJ2-2
size: NA
V: TRBV5-6
D: NA
CDR3: CASSEGLNTGELFF
DNA: TGTGCCAGCAGCGAGGGACTGAACACCGGGGAGCTGTTTTTT

J: TRBJ2-2
size: NA
V: TRBV7-9
D: NA
CDR3: CASSFALDNTGELFF
DNA: TGTGCCAGCAGCTTTGCACTAGACAACACCGGGGAGCTGTTTTTT

J: TRBJ1-1
size: NA
V: TRBV28
D: NA
CDR3: CASRLRGRGTEAFF
DNA: TGTGCCAGCAGGCTAAGGGGGAGGGGAACTGAAGCTTTCTTT

J: TRBJ1-1
size: NA
V: TRBV6-2/TRBV6-3
D: TRBD1
CDR3: CASSHTVIRTGGTEAFF
DNA: TGTGCCAGCAGTCACACCGTAATCCGGACAGGGGGCACTGAAGCTTTCTTT

J: TRBJ2-3
size: NA
V: TRBV5-1
D: NA
CDR3: CASSLGRTGTDTQYF
DNA: TGCGCCAGCAGCTTGGGTCGAACTGGCACAGATACGCAGTATTTT

J: TRBJ1-2
size: NA
V: TRBV6-6
D: TRBD1
CDR3: CASSYSTGNGYTF
DNA: TGTGCCAGCAGTTACTCGACAGGGAATGGCTACACCTTC